This T cell receptor (beta chain) stems from a study of beta chain features in type 1 diabetes. The germline V gene has CDR1 LNHNV and CDR2 YYDKDF (reference sequence). The V and J ends lost 0 bases and 0 bases respectively, with 15 bases between them. The CDR3 has 18 amino acids. Reverse transcription of all isolated RNA meant that expressed TCRB transcripts were sequenced. Sequenced by immunoSEQ multiplex PCR; TCRdb stores in-frame clones only, minus some. The profile shows about 620,000 clones, about a sixth of them singletons. This clone has just a few counts. This chain connects TRBV15 to TRBJ1-3, with D unclear. The specimen sequenced was naive CD4+ T cells from blood. The clonotype was recovered from a man younger than 35 in good health. DNA for the CDR3: TGTGCCACCAGCAGAGAAGGCGGCAGGCAAGTCTCTGGAAACACCATATATTTT. Amino acids: CATSREGGRQVSGNTIYF.